Shown below are 22 T cell receptor beta chains from a single sample sequenced in a study of T cells in Graves' hyperthyroidism and ophthalmopathy. RNA transcripts gave rise to amplified TCR beta CDR3 regions. The HTBI primer set drove a first-round RT-PCR of the TCR CDR3. TCRdb processed the multiplex PCR reads anew with MiXCR; each CDR3 protein has one entry. Here the sample spans roughly 500,000 distinct CDR3 sequences, about 45% being singletons. The sequenced sample consisted of peripheral blood or thyroid tissue (not recorded which). The receptors come from an adult woman with Graves' disease, either hyperthyroidism or ophthalmopathy (not recorded which).

The chain couples TRBV20-1 to TRBJ1-5; D is possibly TRBD1 (5 bases). V was trimmed by 1 base and J by 5 bases, leaving 15 bases between them. Germline CDR1 and CDR2: DFQATT and SNEGSKA (reference sequence). The length of the CDR3 is 15 residues. DNA for the CDR3: TGCAGTGCTAGAGGGTTCGGGGCGTTGGATCAGCCCCAGCATTTT. Its protein is CSARGFGALDQPQHF.

This clonotype has a single count. V and J are TRBV24-1 and TRBJ2-2, with 7 bases matching TRBD1. Germline CDR1 KGHDR, CDR2 SFDVKD. The CDR3 covers 15 residues. The V gene end was trimmed by 8 bases and the J gene end by 7 bases; junction bases not matched to a gene: 12. DNA of the CDR3: TGTGCCACCACCGATGGGACAGCAAGGGGCGGGGAGCTGTTTTTT. It codes for CATTDGTARGGELFF.

Notes on this clonotype: Mismatch with germline at one junction end may stem from a read error. V usage is TRBV10-3 and J usage is TRBJ1-5, with TRBD1 matching over 7 bases. The CDR3 has 12 amino acids. The germline gives CDR1 ENHRY, CDR2 SYGVKD. This CDR3 is CAISDRGQPPHF. The CDR3 bases are TGTGCCATCAGTGATCGGGGACAGCCCCCGCATTTT.

V and J are TRBV6-5 and TRBJ1-2; 7 nucleotides line up with TRBD1. Losses at the gene ends were 8 bases for V and 4 bases for J; bases not matched to a gene: 10. CDR1 and CDR2 (germline): MNHEY, SVGAGI. This CDR3 has 14 amino acids. The CDR3 nucleotides are TGTGCCAGCCGACCCTACAGGGGAGGCTATGGCTACACCTTC. Translating gives CASRPYRGGYGYTF.

To note about this clonotype: This may stem from a read error, because a much larger clone lies one nucleotide away. This chain uses TRBV5-6 with TRBJ1-5, with D possibly being TRBD1 (6 bases). Germline values: CDR1 SGHDT, CDR2 YYEEEE. The CDR3 has 15 amino acids. Here the CDR3 reads CAGSLGGASNQPQHF. DNA of the CDR3: TGTGCCGGCAGCTTGGGGGGGGCTAGCAATCAGCCCCAGCATTTT.

At least ten counts were recorded for this clonotype. CDR3 nucleotides: TGTGCCAGTCAAGGACAGGACACTGAAGCTTTCTTT. Protein sequence: CASQGQDTEAFF. The chain couples TRBV19 to TRBJ1-1; 7 bases are a match to TRBD1. The CDR3 consists of 12 residues. V was clipped by 8 bases and J by 3 bases; unmatched bases: 3. Germline CDR1 and CDR2: LNHDA and SQIVND (reference sequence).

This clonotype showed up just a few times. The V call is TRBV29-1, the J call TRBJ1-1; D gene unclear. The germline gives CDR1 SQVTM, CDR2 ANQGSEA. Trimming pared 4 bases from V and 11 bases from J, leaving 17 bases between. The CDR3 has 12 amino acids. The CDR3 reads CSVVAVNTGAFF. Here the CDR3 DNA reads TGCAGCGTTGTGGCTGTGAACACTGGCGCTTTCTTT.

The rearrangement uses TRBV20-1 and TRBJ2-2, with 14 bases that match TRBD2. Germline V CDR1 and CDR2: DFQATT, SNEGSKA (reference sequence). After removal of 2 bases from V and 4 bases from J, the junction contained 6 bases not matched to a gene. This CDR3 comprises 17 residues. In DNA, the CDR3 is TGCAGTGCTAGACTGACTAGCGGGAGGGCCCGCACCGGGGAGCTGTTTTTT. As protein: CSARLTSGRARTGELFF.

This clonotype was found many times. This sequence joins TRBV5-6 and TRBJ1-6; TRBD1 agrees at 7 bases. Germline V gene sequence: CDR1 SGHDT, CDR2 YYEEEE. CDR3 length equals 15 residues. Unmatched junction bases numbered 9, after V lost 2 bases and J lost 10 bases. The DNA of the CDR3 is TGTGCCAGCAGCTTCACAGGGGAAATCGGGTCACCCCTCCACTTT. Its protein product is CASSFTGEIGSPLHF. Together with reference TRBV5-6 and TRBJ1-6, the CDR3 gives the full variable domain: DAGVTQSPTHLIKTRGQQVTLRCSPKSGHDTVSWYQQALGQGPQFIFQYYEEEERQRGNFPDRFSGHQFPNYSSELNVNALLLGDSALYLCASSFTGEIGSPLHFGNGTRLTVT.

This clonotype was detected only a few times. V usage is TRBV7-2 and J usage is TRBJ1-6; D perhaps matches TRBD1 (6 bases). The germline CDR1 and CDR2 sequences are SGHTA and FQGNSA. Trimming left V 8 bases short and J 10 bases short, with 21 bases between. This CDR3 contains 15 residues. CDR3 in amino acids: CASGGGKGVRSPLHF. DNA of the CDR3: TGTGCCAGCGGGGGGGGAAAGGGGGTCAGGTCACCCCTCCACTTT.

This chain links TRBV4-3 with TRBJ2-7, with D maybe TRBD2 (5 bases). CDR3 length equals 17 residues. The V gene lost 1 base and the J gene lost 0 bases, with 16 bases spanning the gap. CDR1 LGHNA and CDR2 YSLEER come from the germline V gene. The CDR3 DNA sequence: TGCGCCAGCAGCCAAGCGGTTCCGGGGAGATCCTCCTACGAGCAGTACTTC. Its translation is CASSQAVPGRSSYEQYF.

This clonotype was counted between two and nine times. The chain uses TRBV11-2 and TRBJ2-3; 9 bases fit TRBD2. Germline V CDR1 and CDR2: SGHAT, FQNNGV. Losses at the gene ends were 5 bases for V and 3 bases for J; bases not matched to a gene: 6. The CDR3 runs 15 residues. DNA for the CDR3: TGTGCCAGCAGCCAGAAGCGGGAGGAAACAGATACGCAGTATTTT. The encoded protein is CASSQKREETDTQYF.

V gene TRBV2 combines with J gene TRBJ1-5, with D maybe TRBD1 (5 bases). Germline V gives CDR1 SNHLY, CDR2 FYNNEI. This CDR3 has 14 amino acids. V gave up 2 bases and J gave up 6 bases, with 11 bases separating them. The CDR3 DNA reads as TGTGCCAGCAGTGAACAGGGCCCCCCTCAGCCCCAGCATTTT. It codes for CASSEQGPPQPQHF.

This clonotype showed up just once. The chain combines TRBV7-9 with TRBJ1-4; 7 positions agree with TRBD1. Germline V gene lookup returns CDR1 SEHNR and CDR2 FQNEAQ (reference sequence). Germline trimming cut 3 bases from V and 4 bases from J; bases unmatched to any gene: 2. The CDR3 sequence is 14 residues long. CDR3 nucleotide sequence: TGTGCCAGCAGCTTCCGGGACAGTAATGAAAAACTGTTTTTT. As protein: CASSFRDSNEKLFF.

The V gene is TRBV20-1, the J gene TRBJ1-3; TRBD1 might be the D (5 bases). Trimming left V 3 bases short and J 0 bases short, with 15 bases between. From germline, CDR1 is DFQATT and CDR2 SNEGSKA (reference sequence). This CDR3 contains 16 residues. The CDR3 DNA sequence: TGCAGTGCTAGCCCTGTTCAGGGAGGCTCTGGAAACACCATATATTTT. This codes for CSASPVQGGSGNTIYF.

This clonotype appeared many times. V gene TRBV28 combines with J gene TRBJ1-1, with D uncertain. The CDR3 extends over 14 amino acids. The germline gives CDR1 MDHEN, CDR2 SYDVKM. The germline V and J ends were trimmed by 6 bases and 2 bases, with 13 bases remaining between them. The CDR3 bases are TGTGCCAGCAGCGAATGGGCGGGCAACACTGAAGCTTTCTTT. Protein: CASSEWAGNTEAFF.

The chain recombines TRBV7-9 with TRBJ2-3, with D perhaps matching TRBD1 (6 bases). V lost 5 bases, J lost 8 bases, and 17 bases lay in between. In germline, CDR1 is SEHNR, CDR2 FQNEAQ (reference sequence). The CDR3 loop spans 14 amino acids. CDR3 sequence: CASSTGTPEPTQYF. For the CDR3, the DNA is TGTGCCAGCAGCACAGGGACGCCGGAACCTACGCAGTATTTT.

About this clonotype itself: One end of the junction fails to match germline, which may point to a read error. CDR3 region: CASSLGQVANEELFF. For the CDR3, the DNA is TGTGCCAGCAGCTTAGGACAGGTCGCGAATGAAGAACTGTTTTTT. This chain uses TRBV7-4 with TRBJ1-4; D might be TRBD1 (6 bases). The germline V gene has CDR1 SGHVT and CDR2 SQSDAQ. The CDR3 length is 15 residues.

In DNA, the CDR3 is TGCGCCAGCAGCCCAGGGACAGCGGATGAGACCCAGTACTTC. Its protein is CASSPGTADETQYF. The V and J genes are TRBV5-1 and TRBJ2-5; 7 bases are a match to TRBD1. V lost 4 bases to trimming and J lost 5 bases; unmatched junction nucleotides: 8. The CDR3 loop spans 14 amino acids. Germline lookup yields CDR1 SGHRS and CDR2 YFSETQ.

The rearrangement uses TRBV7-9 and TRBJ2-2; 9 nucleotides line up with TRBD1. Germline V gene sequence: CDR1 SEHNR, CDR2 FQNEAQ (reference sequence). CDR3 length equals 14 residues. The junction had 2 bases not matched to a gene; V was cut back by 3 bases and J by 6 bases. As DNA, the CDR3 is TGTGCCAGCAGCTTCCGGGACAGGGCCGGGGAGCTGTTTTTT. This sequence encodes CASSFRDRAGELFF. The full variable domain, rest sourced from reference TRBV7-9 and TRBJ2-2, is DTGVSQNPRHKITKRGQNVTFRCDPISEHNRLYWYRQTLGQGPEFLTYFQNEAQLEKSRLLSDRFSAERPKGSFSTLEIQRTEQGDSAMYLCASSFRDRAGELFFGEGSRLTVL.

Remarks on this clonotype: Its ends do not fully match the called genes, so a read error is possible. The chain employs TRBV7-7 and TRBJ2-5; possible D gene TRBD1, 6 bases. CDR3 size: 14 residues. In germline, CDR1 is SSHAT, CDR2 FNYEAQ (reference sequence). DNA for the CDR3: TGTGCTAGCAGCAGCCCGGACAGTCAAGAGACCCAGTACTTC. Its translation: CASSSPDSQETQYF.

In this sample, this clonotype turned up many times. The chain carries TRBV2 and TRBJ1-1, with D tentatively TRBD1 (5 bases). Trimming took 6 bases from V and 1 from J, leaving 9 bases between them. The germline V gene encodes CDR1 SNHLY and CDR2 FYNNEI. This CDR3 region has 13 residues. Here the CDR3 DNA reads TGTGCCAGCAGACTGGGGGGGAACACTGAAGCTTTCTTT. This translates into CASRLGGNTEAFF.